This entry lists 10 T cell receptor beta chains sequenced from one sample in a study of shared clonotypes between healthy human individuals. Profiled with immunoSEQ multiplex PCR; TCRdb holds only in-frame clones, not every one. The table lists about 2.3 million clones, 85% to 95% of them singletons, with 0.35% to 0.45% in the top ten. Sequencing input: naive CD4+ T cells from PBMCs. Specified subset: CD45RA+ positively selected. The receptors were gathered from a man between 18 and 29 years old in good health. Some clones in this sample may be carry-over from other donors' samples.

Notes on this clone: Other DNA sequences in this specimen translate into the identical CDR3. This chain uses TRBV9 with TRBJ1-6; D ambiguous. This CDR3 has 13 residues. Trimming left V 0 bases short and J 7 bases short, with 5 bases between. CDR1 SGDLS and CDR2 YYNGEE come from the germline V gene. CDR3 residues: CASSVAGNSPLHF. In DNA form, the CDR3 reads TGTGCCAGCAGCGTAGCTGGGAATTCACCCCTCCACTTT.

The chain employs TRBV6-1 and TRBJ1-1; 9 bases fit TRBD1. CDR1 MNHNS and CDR2 SASEGT come from the germline V gene. V gave up 8 bases and J gave up 4 bases; unmatched junction bases: 5. The CDR3 length is 13 residues. The CDR3 bases are TGTGCCAGCTGGACAGGGGTGAGCACTGAAGCTTTCTTT. Its protein product is CASWTGVSTEAFF.

V usage is TRBV4-1 and J usage is TRBJ2-2; D tentatively reads TRBD1 or TRBD2 (5 bases each). Deletions cut 3 bases from V and 2 bases from J, with 13 bases between. This CDR3 comprises 16 residues. The V gene's germline CDR1 is MGHRA and CDR2 YSYEKL. The CDR3 DNA sequence: TGCGCCAGCAGCCATGTCGGGACGAGAAACACCGGGGAGCTGTTTTTT. It encodes CASSHVGTRNTGELFF.

The J gene is TRBJ2-2, the V gene TRBV7-2, with D unresolved. Germline V gene data show CDR1 as SGHTA and CDR2 as FQGNSA. There are 12 residues in the CDR3. Trimming left V 5 bases short and J 9 bases short, with 10 bases between. CDR3 nucleotides: TGTGCCAGCAGCAACTTAGCATGGGAGCTGTTTTTT. The encoded protein is CASSNLAWELFF.

This clone was seen once. The gene calls are TRBV6-5 and TRBJ2-3; D unresolved. Germline V gene sequence: CDR1 MNHEY, CDR2 SVGAGI. Deletions cut 4 bases from V and 2 bases from J, with 4 bases between. The CDR3 covers 12 residues. The chain's CDR3 is CASSSHTDTQYF. The DNA of the CDR3 is TGTGCCAGCAGTTCCCACACAGATACGCAGTATTTT.

This rearrangement joins TRBV27 to TRBJ2-7, with D possibly being TRBD2 (5 bases). Germline CDR1 is MNHEY and CDR2 is SMNVEV (reference sequence). The CDR3 consists of 19 residues. The V end was cut by 6 bases, the J end by 7 bases, with 34 bases between. CDR3 sequence (DNA): TGTGCCAGCAGCCGCTTCGAGATTGCTCATTGGGGTCTGACGGGAGAGCAGTACTTC. Translation gives CASSRFEIAHWGLTGEQYF.

The chain combines TRBV11-2 with TRBJ2-7; TRBD2 matches 10 bases. V lost 8 bases, J lost 2 bases, and 3 bases stayed unmatched. Germline loops: CDR1 SGHAT, CDR2 FQNNGV. This CDR3 is built from 13 residues. CDR3 nucleotides: TGTGCCAGCTCTAGCGGGAGAACCTACGAGCAGTACTTC. Encoded protein: CASSSGRTYEQYF.

The chain joins TRBV29-1 to TRBJ2-2; 7 bases agree with TRBD2. The germline V gene has CDR1 SQVTM and CDR2 ANQGSEA. Losses at the gene ends were 3 bases for V and 4 bases for J; bases not matched to a gene: 11. The CDR3 has 16 residues. The CDR3 DNA reads TGCAGCGTTGAGGGTGATCGGGGAGGGCCCACCGGGGAGCTGTTTTTT. Its protein product is CSVEGDRGGPTGELFF.

The chain combines TRBV18 with TRBJ2-2, with 10 positions matching TRBD1. The CDR3 has 17 amino acids. The germline CDR1 and CDR2 sequences are KGHSH and LQKENI. The ends lost 0 bases at V and 6 bases at J; junction bases unmatched: 7. CDR3 loop: CASSPPWGTGDSGELFF. DNA of the CDR3: TGTGCCAGCTCACCACCTTGGGGGACAGGGGATTCCGGGGAGCTGTTTTTT. Together with reference TRBV18 and TRBJ2-2, the CDR3 gives the full variable domain: NAGVMQNPRHLVRRRGQEARLRCSPMKGHSHVYWYRQLPEEGLKFMVYLQKENIIDESGMPKERFSAEFPKEGPSILRIQQVVRGDSAAYFCASSPPWGTGDSGELFFGEGSRLTVL.

The CDR3, as DNA: TGTGCCAGCAGCTTAACCGCCACAGATACGCAGTATTTT. Its translation is CASSLTATDTQYF. V gene TRBV11-3 combines with J gene TRBJ2-3, with D unresolved. CDR3 length: 13 residues. V gave up 2 bases and J gave up 2 bases, with 5 bases separating them. Germline CDR1 and CDR2: SGHNT and YENEEA.